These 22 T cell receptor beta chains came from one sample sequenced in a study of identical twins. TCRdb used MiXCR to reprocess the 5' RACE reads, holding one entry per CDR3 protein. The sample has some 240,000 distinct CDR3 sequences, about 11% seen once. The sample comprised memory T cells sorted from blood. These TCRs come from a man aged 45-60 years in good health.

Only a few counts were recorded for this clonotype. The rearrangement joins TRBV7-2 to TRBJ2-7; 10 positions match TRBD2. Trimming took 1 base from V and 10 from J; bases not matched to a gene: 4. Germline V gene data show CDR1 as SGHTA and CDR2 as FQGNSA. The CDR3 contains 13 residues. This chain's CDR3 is CASSLGGTSVQYF. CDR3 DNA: TGTGCCAGCAGCTTAGGGGGGACTAGCGTCCAGTACTTC.

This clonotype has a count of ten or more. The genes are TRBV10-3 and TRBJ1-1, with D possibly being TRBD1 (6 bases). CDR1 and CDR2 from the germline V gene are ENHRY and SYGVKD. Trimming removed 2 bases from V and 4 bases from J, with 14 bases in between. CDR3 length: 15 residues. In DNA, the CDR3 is TGTGCCATCAGTGAGACAGGGTCGGGAGGCACTGAAGCTTTCTTT. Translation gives CAISETGSGGTEAFF.

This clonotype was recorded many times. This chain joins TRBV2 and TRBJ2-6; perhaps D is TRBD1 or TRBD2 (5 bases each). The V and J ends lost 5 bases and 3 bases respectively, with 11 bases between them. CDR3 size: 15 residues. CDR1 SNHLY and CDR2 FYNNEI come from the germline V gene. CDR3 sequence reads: CASSPSGLGANVLTF. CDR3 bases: TGTGCCAGCAGTCCGTCGGGGCTTGGGGCCAACGTCCTGACTTTC.

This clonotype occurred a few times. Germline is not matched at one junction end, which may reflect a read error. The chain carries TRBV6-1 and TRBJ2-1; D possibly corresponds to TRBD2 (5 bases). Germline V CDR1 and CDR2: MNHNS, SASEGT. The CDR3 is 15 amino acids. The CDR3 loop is CASSEGRDLYNEQFF. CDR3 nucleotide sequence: TGTGCCAGCAGCGAAGGCCGGGATTTGTACAATGAGCAGTTCTTC.

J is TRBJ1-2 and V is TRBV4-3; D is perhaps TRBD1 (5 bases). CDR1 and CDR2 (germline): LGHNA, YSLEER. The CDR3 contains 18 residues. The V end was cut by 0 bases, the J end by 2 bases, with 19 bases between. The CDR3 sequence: CASSQDQAGGGGNYGYTF. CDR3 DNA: TGCGCCAGCAGCCAAGATCAGGCGGGGGGGGGTGGAAACTATGGCTACACCTTC.

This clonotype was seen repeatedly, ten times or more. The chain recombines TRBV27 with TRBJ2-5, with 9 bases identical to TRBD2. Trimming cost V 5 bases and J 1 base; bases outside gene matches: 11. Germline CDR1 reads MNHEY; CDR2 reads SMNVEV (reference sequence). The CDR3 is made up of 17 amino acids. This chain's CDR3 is CASSPPGSGSFQETQYF. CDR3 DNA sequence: TGTGCCAGCAGTCCCCCGGGTAGCGGGAGCTTCCAAGAGACCCAGTACTTC.

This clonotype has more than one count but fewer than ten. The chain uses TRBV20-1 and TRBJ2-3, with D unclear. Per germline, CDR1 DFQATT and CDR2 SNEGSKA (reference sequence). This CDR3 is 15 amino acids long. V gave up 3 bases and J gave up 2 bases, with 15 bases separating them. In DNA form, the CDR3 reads TGCAGTGCTAGCGGGTTACGGACCCTCACAGATACGCAGTATTTT. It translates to CSASGLRTLTDTQYF.

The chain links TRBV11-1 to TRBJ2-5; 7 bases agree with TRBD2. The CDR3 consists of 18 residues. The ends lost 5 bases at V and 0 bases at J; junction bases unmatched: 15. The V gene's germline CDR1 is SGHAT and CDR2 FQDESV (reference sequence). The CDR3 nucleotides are TGTGCCAGCAGCCCGACTTCCCTAGTGCGGGGGTACCAAGAGACCCAGTACTTC. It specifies CASSPTSLVRGYQETQYF. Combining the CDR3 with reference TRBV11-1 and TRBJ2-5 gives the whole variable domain EAEVAQSPRYKITEKSQAVAFWCDPISGHATLYWYRQILGQGPELLVQFQDESVVDDSQLPKDRFSAERLKGVDSTLKIQPAELGDSAMYLCASSPTSLVRGYQETQYFGPGTRLLVL.

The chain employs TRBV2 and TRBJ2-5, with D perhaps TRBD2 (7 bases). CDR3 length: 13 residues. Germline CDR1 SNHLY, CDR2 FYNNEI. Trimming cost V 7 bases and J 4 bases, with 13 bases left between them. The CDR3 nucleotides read TGTGCCAGCAACTGGGGGGGGGCAGAGACCCAGTACTTC. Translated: CASNWGGAETQYF.

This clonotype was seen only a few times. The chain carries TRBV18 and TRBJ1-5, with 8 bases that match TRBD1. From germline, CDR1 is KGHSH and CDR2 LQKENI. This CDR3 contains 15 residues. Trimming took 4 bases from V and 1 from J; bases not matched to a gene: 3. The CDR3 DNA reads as TGTGCCAGCTCACGCGGACAGGGCAGCAATCAGCCCCAGCATTTT. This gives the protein CASSRGQGSNQPQHF. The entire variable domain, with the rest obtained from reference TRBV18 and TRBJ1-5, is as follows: NAGVMQNPRHLVRRRGQEARLRCSPMKGHSHVYWYRQLPEEGLKFMVYLQKENIIDESGMPKERFSAEFPKEGPSILRIQQVVRGDSAAYFCASSRGQGSNQPQHFGDGTRLSIL.

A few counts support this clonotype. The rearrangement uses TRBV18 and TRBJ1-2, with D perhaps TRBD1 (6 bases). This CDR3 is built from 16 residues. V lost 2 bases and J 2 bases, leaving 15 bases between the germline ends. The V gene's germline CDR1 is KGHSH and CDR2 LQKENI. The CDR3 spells CASSPKGDTRNYGYTF. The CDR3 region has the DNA TGTGCCAGCTCACCAAAGGGGGACACGAGAAACTATGGCTACACCTTC.

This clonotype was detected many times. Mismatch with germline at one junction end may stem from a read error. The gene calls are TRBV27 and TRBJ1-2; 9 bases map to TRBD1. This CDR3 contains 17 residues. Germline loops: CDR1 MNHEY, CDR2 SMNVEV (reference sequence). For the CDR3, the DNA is TGTGCCAGCAGGTTATCTGCCGGGACAGGGAAACGTGGGGGCTACACCTTC. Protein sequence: CASRLSAGTGKRGGYTF.

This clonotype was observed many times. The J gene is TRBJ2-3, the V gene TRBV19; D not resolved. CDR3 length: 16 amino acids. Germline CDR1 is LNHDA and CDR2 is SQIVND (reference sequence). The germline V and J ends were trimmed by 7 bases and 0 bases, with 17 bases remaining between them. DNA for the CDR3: TGTGCCAGTACCCAAAGAAGGCTCCCTAGCACAGATACGCAGTATTTT. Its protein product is CASTQRRLPSTDTQYF.

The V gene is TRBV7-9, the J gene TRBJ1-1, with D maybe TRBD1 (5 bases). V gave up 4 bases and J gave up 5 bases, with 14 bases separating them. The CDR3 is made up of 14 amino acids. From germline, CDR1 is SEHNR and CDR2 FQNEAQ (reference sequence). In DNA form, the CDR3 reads TGTGCCAGCAGCTCAGGGAGGGTAATAACTGAAGCTTTCTTT. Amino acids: CASSSGRVITEAFF.

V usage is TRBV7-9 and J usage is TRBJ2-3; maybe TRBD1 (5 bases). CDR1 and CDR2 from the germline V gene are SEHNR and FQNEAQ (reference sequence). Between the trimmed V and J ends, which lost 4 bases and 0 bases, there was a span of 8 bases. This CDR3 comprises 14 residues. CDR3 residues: CASSSDISTDTQYF. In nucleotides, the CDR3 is TGTGCCAGCAGCTCGGACATAAGCACAGATACGCAGTATTTT.

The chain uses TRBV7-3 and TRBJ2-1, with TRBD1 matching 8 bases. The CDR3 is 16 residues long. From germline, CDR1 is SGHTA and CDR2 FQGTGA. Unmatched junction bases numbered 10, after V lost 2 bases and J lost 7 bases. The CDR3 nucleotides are TGTGCCAGCAGCTTATCAGGGGGCGCGGGGTTTAATGAGCAGTTCTTC. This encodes CASSLSGGAGFNEQFF.

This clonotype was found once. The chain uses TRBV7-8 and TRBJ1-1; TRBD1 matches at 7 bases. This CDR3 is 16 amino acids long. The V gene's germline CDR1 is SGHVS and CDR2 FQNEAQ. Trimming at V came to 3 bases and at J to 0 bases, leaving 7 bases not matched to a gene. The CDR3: CASSLLAGGMNTEAFF. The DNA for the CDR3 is TGTGCCAGCAGCTTGTTGGCAGGGGGAATGAACACTGAAGCTTTCTTT.

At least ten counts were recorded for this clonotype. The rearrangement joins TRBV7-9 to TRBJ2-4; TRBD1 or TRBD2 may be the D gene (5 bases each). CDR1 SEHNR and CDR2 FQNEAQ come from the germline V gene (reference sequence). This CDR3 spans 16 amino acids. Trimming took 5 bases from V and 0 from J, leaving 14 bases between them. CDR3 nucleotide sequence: TGTGCCAGCAGCCCGAAACCGGGGCTAGCCAAAAACATTCAGTACTTC. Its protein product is CASSPKPGLAKNIQYF.

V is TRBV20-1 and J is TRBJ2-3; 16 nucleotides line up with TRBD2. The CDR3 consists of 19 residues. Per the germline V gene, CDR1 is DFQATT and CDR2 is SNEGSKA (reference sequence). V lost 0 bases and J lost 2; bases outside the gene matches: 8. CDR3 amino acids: CSARDGGLAGGPPTDTQYF. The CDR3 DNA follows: TGCAGTGCTAGAGATGGGGGACTAGCGGGGGGGCCCCCCACAGATACGCAGTATTTT.

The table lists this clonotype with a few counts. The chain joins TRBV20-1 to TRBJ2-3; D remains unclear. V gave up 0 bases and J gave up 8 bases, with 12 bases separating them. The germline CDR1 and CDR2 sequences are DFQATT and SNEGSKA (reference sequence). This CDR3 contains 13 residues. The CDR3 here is CSARDPLAATQYF. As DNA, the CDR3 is TGCAGTGCTAGAGATCCCCTGGCAGCTACGCAGTATTTT.

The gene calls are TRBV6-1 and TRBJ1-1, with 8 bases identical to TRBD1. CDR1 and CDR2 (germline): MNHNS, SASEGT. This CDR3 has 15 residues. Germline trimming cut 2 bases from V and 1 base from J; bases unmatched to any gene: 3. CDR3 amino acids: CASSEHGTGNTEAFF. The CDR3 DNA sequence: TGTGCCAGCAGTGAACACGGGACAGGGAACACTGAAGCTTTCTTT.

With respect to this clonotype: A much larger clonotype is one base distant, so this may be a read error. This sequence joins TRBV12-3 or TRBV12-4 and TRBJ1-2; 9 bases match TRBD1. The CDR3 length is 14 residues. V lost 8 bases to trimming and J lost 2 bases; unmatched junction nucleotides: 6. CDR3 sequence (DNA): TGTGCCAGCGGCGGGACAGGGTGGAACTATGGCTACACCTTC. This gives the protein CASGGTGWNYGYTF.